This TCR beta chain is drawn from a study of cytomegalovirus exposure and HLA in healthy donors. Amplification used 60 Vbeta primers and 13 Jbeta primers. Produced via immunoSEQ multiplex PCR; TCRdb's table is partial and in-frame only. The profile covers about 60,000 clones, with approximately 77% appearing a single time and approximately 3.3% taken by the ten largest. V lost 8 bases, J lost 6 bases, and 10 bases stayed unmatched. This CDR3 contains 15 residues. Looked up from germline, CDR1 is MNHNS and CDR2 is SASEGT. The receptor was isolated from a woman aged 40 to 50 in good health and CMV-seropositive. V gene TRBV6-1 combines with J gene TRBJ1-1; 12 bases are a match to TRBD1. The sequenced sample consisted of PBMCs. The CDR3: CASGKSGTGGAEAFF. CDR3 DNA: TGTGCCAGCGGCAAATCCGGGACAGGGGGCGCTGAAGCTTTCTTT.